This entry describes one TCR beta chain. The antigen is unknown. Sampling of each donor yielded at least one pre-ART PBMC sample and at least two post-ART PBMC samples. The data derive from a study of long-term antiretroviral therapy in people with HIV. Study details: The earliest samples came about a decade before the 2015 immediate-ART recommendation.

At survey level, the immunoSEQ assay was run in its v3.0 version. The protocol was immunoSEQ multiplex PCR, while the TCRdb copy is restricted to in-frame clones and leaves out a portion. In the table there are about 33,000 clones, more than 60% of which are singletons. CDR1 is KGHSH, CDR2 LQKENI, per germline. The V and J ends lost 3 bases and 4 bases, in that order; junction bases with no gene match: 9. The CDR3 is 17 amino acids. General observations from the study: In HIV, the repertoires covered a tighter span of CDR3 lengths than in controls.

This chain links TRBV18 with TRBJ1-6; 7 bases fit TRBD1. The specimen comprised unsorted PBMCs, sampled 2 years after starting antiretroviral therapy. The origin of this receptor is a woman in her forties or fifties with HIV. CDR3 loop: CASSPRRDREYNSPLHF. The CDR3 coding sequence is TGTGCCAGCTCACCCCGAAGAGACAGGGAGTATAATTCACCCCTCCACTTT. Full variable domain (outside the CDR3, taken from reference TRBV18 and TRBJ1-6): NAGVMQNPRHLVRRRGQEARLRCSPMKGHSHVYWYRQLPEEGLKFMVYLQKENIIDESGMPKERFSAEFPKEGPSILRIQQVVRGDSAAYFCASSPRRDREYNSPLHFGNGTRLTVT.